The 2 T cell receptor beta chains presented below share a single source sample, sequenced in a study of T cell changes during pregnancy in multiple sclerosis. Data came from immunoSEQ multiplex PCR; TCRdb stores just in-frame clones and leaves some out. The sample shows tens of thousands of clones, 90% of them seen only once. Specimen: CD4+ T cells from peripheral blood mononuclear cells, collected in the second trimester of pregnancy. The origin of the receptors is a female donor with multiple sclerosis, enrolled in a pregnancy study.

The chain uses TRBV2 and TRBJ2-1, with 11 bases identical to TRBD2. Germline CDR1 is SNHLY and CDR2 is FYNNEI. J lost 6 bases, V lost 10 bases, and 8 bases had no gene match. The CDR3 spans 14 residues. The CDR3 reads CATELAGVPNEQFF. Written as DNA, the CDR3 is TGTGCCACTGAACTAGCGGGAGTTCCCAATGAGCAGTTCTTC.

The CDR3 reads CASSLAMGKGEYEQYF. CDR3 DNA: TGTGCCAGCAGCTTAGCCATGGGTAAGGGGGAGTACGAGCAGTACTTC. The J gene is TRBJ2-7, the V gene TRBV11-2; D perhaps matches TRBD1 (6 bases). V shed 1 base and J shed 4 bases, with 17 bases lying between them. This CDR3 has 16 amino acids. Per germline, CDR1 SGHAT and CDR2 FQNNGV.